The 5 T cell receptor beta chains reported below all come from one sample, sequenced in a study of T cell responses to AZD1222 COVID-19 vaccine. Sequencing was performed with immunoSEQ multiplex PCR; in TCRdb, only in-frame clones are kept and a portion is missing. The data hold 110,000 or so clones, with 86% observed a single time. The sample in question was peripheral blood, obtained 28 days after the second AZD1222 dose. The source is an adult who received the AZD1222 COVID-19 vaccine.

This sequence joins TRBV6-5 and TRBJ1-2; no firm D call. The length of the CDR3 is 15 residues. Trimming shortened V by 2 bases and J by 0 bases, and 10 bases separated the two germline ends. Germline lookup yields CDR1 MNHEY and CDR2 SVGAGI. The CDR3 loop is CASSYNPVSNYGYTF. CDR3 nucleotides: TGTGCCAGCAGTTACAATCCAGTCTCTAACTATGGCTACACCTTC.

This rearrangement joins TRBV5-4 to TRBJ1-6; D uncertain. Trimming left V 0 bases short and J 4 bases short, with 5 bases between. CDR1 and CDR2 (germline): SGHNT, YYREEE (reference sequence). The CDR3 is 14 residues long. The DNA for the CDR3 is TGTGCCAGCAGCTTGGACAGATATAATTCACCCCTCCACTTT. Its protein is CASSLDRYNSPLHF.

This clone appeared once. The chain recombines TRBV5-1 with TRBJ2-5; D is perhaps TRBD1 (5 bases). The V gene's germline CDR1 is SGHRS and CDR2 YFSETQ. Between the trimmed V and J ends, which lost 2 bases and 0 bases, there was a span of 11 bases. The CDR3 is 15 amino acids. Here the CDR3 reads CASSFQGNDQETQYF. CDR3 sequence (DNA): TGCGCCAGCAGCTTTCAGGGAAACGACCAAGAGACCCAGTACTTC.

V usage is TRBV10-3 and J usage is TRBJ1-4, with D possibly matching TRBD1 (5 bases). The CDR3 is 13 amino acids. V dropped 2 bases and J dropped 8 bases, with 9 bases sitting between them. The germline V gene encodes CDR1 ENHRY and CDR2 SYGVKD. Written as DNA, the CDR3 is TGTGCCATCAGTGAGGGACACCTGGAAAAACTGTTTTTT. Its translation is CAISEGHLEKLFF.

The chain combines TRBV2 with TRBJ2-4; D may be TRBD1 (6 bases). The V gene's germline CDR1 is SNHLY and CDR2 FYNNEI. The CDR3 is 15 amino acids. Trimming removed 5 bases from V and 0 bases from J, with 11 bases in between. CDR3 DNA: TGTGCCAGCAGTCGGACAGCCCTAGCCAAAAACATTCAGTACTTC. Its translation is CASSRTALAKNIQYF.